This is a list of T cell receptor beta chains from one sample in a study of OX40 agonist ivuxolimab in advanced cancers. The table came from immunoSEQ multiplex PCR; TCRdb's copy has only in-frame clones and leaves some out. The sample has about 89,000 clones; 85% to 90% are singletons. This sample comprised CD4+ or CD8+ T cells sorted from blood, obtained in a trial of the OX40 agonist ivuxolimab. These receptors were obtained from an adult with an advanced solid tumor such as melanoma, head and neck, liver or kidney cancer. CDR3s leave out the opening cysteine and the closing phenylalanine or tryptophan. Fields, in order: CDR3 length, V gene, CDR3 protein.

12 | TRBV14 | ASSQDAGITEAF
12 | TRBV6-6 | ASSRRGASYEQY
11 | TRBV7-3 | ASSFQGETEAF
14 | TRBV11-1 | ASSLGDRGKRETQY
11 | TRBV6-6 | ASSYSGADTQY
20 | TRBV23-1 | ASSQSGEGQRRGRTDTGELF
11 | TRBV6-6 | ASRTGANVPLH
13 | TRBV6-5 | ASSPGTGDYQPQH
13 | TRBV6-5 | ASSYRAGQYNEQF
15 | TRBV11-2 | ASSLDAFRGTKETQY
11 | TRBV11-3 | ASSLGGEYEQY
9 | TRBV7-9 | ASSFNSEAF
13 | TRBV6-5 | ASSNPGLPPYEQY
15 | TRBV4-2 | ASSQDQTSGGAHEQF
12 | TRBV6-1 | ASSEDATNEKLF
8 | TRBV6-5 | ASSCYGYT
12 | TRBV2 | AGSTSGSYNEQF
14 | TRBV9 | ASSVGTSGPYNEQF
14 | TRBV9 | ASSAQPGLASSEQY
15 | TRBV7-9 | ASSYVAGGGHHNEQF
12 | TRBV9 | ASSAKQAWEGYT
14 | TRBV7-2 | ASSETGTLVNQPQH
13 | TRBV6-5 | ASSPGTGYNHEQF
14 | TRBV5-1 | ASSVARELTPYEQY
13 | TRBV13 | ASSLEVTGADTQY
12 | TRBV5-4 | ASSVQGAVETQY
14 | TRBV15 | ATSGTGGIYNSPLH
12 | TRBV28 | ASSPRRLNTEAF
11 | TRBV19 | ASRGSGRKPQH
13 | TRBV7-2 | ASSLRLTGGYGYT
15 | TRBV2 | ASKQGLAGSVTGELF
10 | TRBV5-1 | ASSPSTDTQY
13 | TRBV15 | ATSRDLWDREGYT
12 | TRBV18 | ASSPGERSYEQY
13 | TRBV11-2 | ASSLEASQLETQY
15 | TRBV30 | AWNIGTWMTIEGTQY
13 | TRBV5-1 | ASSYSGTYQETQY
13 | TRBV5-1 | ASSDRDRTNYGYT
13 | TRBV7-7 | ASSLGTSGYNEQF
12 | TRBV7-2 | ASSLDAGVAGQF
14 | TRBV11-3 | ASSFTGSEMNTEAF
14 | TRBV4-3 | ASSQDWGRGPDTQY
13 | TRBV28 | ASSLGGQGKPEAF
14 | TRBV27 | ASSSPSSGSSYEQY
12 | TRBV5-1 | ASSLGQGAPPLH
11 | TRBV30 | AWNRQPRREQY
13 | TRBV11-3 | ASSSNSLLNTEAF
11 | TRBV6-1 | ASREGGDTEAF
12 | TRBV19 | ASSIQGAGQPQH
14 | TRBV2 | ASTRRQPQGNTEAF
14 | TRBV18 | ASSPVAGARNQPQH
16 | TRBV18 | ASSLLLGLAGNEDTQY
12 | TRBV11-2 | ASSLRGSGGELF